This T cell receptor (beta chain) was identified during a study of cytomegalovirus exposure and HLA in healthy donors. Worth noting for this clone: No antigen is known for it.

Despite likely unrecorded immune exposures, the donors were nominally healthy at the time of sampling. Germline lookup yields CDR1 ENHRY and CDR2 SYGVKD. This CDR3 has 15 residues. V was clipped by 1 base and J by 2 bases; unmatched bases: 2. Study findings and constraints: No immune exposure information besides CMV serostatus was available. It was reported in a later analysis that an Asian-associated ancestry cluster showed fewer N-insertions than the roughly 670-donor mean.

PCR amplification relied on 60 Vbeta primers (plus 13 Jbeta primers). TCRdb keeps only in-frame clones here, not all; method: immunoSEQ multiplex PCR. The sample includes roughly 200,000 clones, roughly 80% of them seen just once. This TCR was sampled from a man aged 35-49 years in good health and CMV-seronegative. V and J are TRBV10-3 and TRBJ1-5, with TRBD1 matching 7 bases. Sequenced input: PBMCs. CDR3 sequence reads: CAISELGQRNQPQHF. The CDR3 region has the DNA TGTGCCATCAGTGAGTTGGGACAGCGCAATCAGCCCCAGCATTTT.